The present T cell receptor (beta chain) was sequenced within a study of CD8+ T cells in alopecia areata. Study conclusions and caveats: Higher clonality and more expanded CD8+ clones appeared in lesional than normal scalp.

As concerns this clone: Its specificity is unknown.

Treatment: oral pan-JAK inhibitor, 5-10 mg twice daily. Sorting separated CD4+ and CD8+ T cells out of PBMCs. CDR3 size: 16 residues. From germline, CDR1 is LGHNA and CDR2 YNFKEQ. V shed 4 bases and J 2 bases; nucleotides not matched to a gene: 1. cDNA prepared by RNA extraction and subsequent reverse transcription served as the template for sequencing. Libraries were prepared by immunoSEQ multiplex PCR; TCRdb keeps only in-frame clonotypes and omits some of them. The sample has 200,000 to 250,000 clones, 64% seen once. The chain recombines TRBV4-2 with TRBJ2-5; 16 nucleotides match TRBD2. The input for sequencing was CD4+ T cells sorted from blood, taken at week 4, from a patient treated with tofacitinib. The source of this sequence is a human donor with alopecia areata. In DNA, the CDR3 is TGTGCCAGCAGCCCGGGACTAGCGGGGGGGCAAGAGACCCAGTACTTC. This translates into CASSPGLAGGQETQYF.